These 5 T cell receptor beta chains were all obtained from the same sample, sequenced in a study of T cell responses to AZD1222 COVID-19 vaccine. Clones were sequenced by immunoSEQ multiplex PCR, and TCRdb holds only the in-frame ones, with some missing. Of about 140,000 clones listed, roughly 92% are singletons. Specimen: peripheral blood, collected 28 days after the second AZD1222 dose. All receptors come from an adult who received the AZD1222 COVID-19 vaccine.

The genes are TRBV15 and TRBJ1-5; D is unclear. V was clipped by 1 base and J by 0 bases, with 4 bases between them. The germline gives CDR1 LNHNV, CDR2 YYDKDF (reference sequence). The length of the CDR3 is 14 residues. CDR3 in amino acids: CATSRAGSNQPQHF. For the CDR3, the DNA is TGTGCCACCAGCAGAGCGGGTAGCAATCAGCCCCAGCATTTT.

V usage is TRBV11-2 and J usage is TRBJ2-7; D is unresolved. Trimming pared 0 bases from V and 3 bases from J, leaving 9 bases between. Germline V lookup: CDR1 SGHAT, CDR2 FQNNGV. The CDR3 totals 14 residues. This CDR3 reads CASSLDQMLYEQYF. The CDR3 region has the DNA TGTGCCAGCAGCTTAGACCAGATGCTCTACGAGCAGTACTTC.

The rearrangement uses TRBV9 and TRBJ2-4; 10 bases match TRBD2. There are 16 residues in the CDR3. Germline V lookup: CDR1 SGDLS, CDR2 YYNGEE. Trimming took 3 bases from V and 0 from J; bases not matched to a gene: 3. CDR3 DNA sequence: TGTGCCAGCAGCGCCGGACTAGCGGTAGCCAAAAACATTCAGTACTTC. It codes for CASSAGLAVAKNIQYF.

This chain joins TRBV7-8 and TRBJ2-3; 8 nucleotides agree with TRBD2. This CDR3 has 15 residues. The germline V gene has CDR1 SGHVS and CDR2 FQNEAQ. J was trimmed by 8 bases and V by 2 bases; bases with no gene match: 9. In DNA form, the CDR3 reads TGTGCCAGCAGCTTAACTTTCCGGGAGGGTAGTACGCAGTATTTT. It codes for CASSLTFREGSTQYF.

The rearrangement joins TRBV27 to TRBJ2-1, with D tentatively TRBD1 or TRBD2 (5 bases each). This CDR3 is 15 amino acids long. Germline V gives CDR1 MNHEY, CDR2 SMNVEV (reference sequence). Trimming took 7 bases from V and 0 from J, leaving 13 bases between them. CDR3: CASTSGPNSYNEQFF. Here the CDR3 DNA reads TGTGCCAGCACTTCGGGGCCAAACTCCTACAATGAGCAGTTCTTC.